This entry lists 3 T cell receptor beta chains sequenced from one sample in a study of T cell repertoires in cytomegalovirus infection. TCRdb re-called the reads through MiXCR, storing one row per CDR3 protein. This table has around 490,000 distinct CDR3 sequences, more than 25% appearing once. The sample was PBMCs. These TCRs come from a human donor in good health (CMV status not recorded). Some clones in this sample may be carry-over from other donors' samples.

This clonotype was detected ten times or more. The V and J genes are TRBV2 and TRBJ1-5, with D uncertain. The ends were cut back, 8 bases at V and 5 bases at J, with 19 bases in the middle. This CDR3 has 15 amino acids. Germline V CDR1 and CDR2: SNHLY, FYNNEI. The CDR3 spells CASQPGFSADQPQHF. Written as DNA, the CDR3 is TGTGCCAGCCAACCAGGATTCTCGGCCGATCAGCCCCAGCATTTT. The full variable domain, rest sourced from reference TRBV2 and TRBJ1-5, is EPEVTQTPSHQVTQMGQEVILRCVPISNHLYFYWYRQILGQKVEFLVSFYNNEISEKSEIFDDQFSVERPDGSNFTLKIRSTKLEDSAMYFCASQPGFSADQPQHFGDGTRLSIL.

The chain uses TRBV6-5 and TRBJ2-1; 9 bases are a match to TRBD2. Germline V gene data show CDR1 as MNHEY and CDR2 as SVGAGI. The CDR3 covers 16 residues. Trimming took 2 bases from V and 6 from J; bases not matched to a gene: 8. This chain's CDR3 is CASSYAGGRGSNEQFF. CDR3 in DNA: TGTGCCAGCAGTTACGCCGGCGGGAGGGGTAGCAATGAGCAGTTCTTC.

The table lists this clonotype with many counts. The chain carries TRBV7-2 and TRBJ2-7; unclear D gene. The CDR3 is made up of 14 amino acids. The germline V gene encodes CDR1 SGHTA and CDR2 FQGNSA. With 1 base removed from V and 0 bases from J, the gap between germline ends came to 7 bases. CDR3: CASSLGSGSYEQYF. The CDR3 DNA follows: TGTGCCAGCAGCTTAGGTAGTGGCTCCTACGAGCAGTACTTC.